This entry describes one TCR beta chain. The antigen remains unidentified. Stated time point: time of PML onset. After about 16 to 56 months on natalizumab, the natalizumab-treated patients developed PML. This entry comes from a study of multiple sclerosis patients with progressive multifocal leukoencephalopathy. Profiled with immunoSEQ multiplex PCR; TCRdb holds only in-frame clones, not every one. Here the sample spans fewer than 40,000 clones, approximately 86% being singletons. Notes on the study in general: The findings' link to JC virus versus immunocompromise remained uncertain.

Germline CDR1 reads KGHSH; CDR2 reads LQKENI. V lost 0 bases and J lost 4, with 9 bases in between. This CDR3 has 14 residues. The sample here was PBMCs, taken from a patient treated with natalizumab. The receptor's source is a woman aged 40 to 55 with progressive multifocal leukoencephalopathy. The rearrangement uses TRBV18 and TRBJ2-5; tentative D call: TRBD1 (5 bases). For the CDR3, the DNA is TGTGCCAGCTCACCACCGGCCAGGGCAGAGACCCAGTACTTC. Protein sequence: CASSPPARAETQYF.